One and the same sample provided the 22 T cell receptor beta chains below, sequenced in a study of blood T cell repertoires in COVID-19. Data came from immunoSEQ multiplex PCR; TCRdb stores just in-frame clones and leaves some out. The table records about 20,000 clones, about 89% of them present only once. Sequenced: peripheral blood. Receptors were obtained from a human donor in a cohort sampled during active COVID-19.

The chain has TRBV4-1 and TRBJ1-5; unclear D gene. The CDR3 contains 16 residues. Looked up from germline, CDR1 is MGHRA and CDR2 is YSYEKL. V was shortened by 1 base and J by 1 base, with 11 bases between the two germline ends. The CDR3 loop is CASSQAGMGSNQPQHF. DNA for the CDR3: TGCGCCAGCAGCCAAGCGGGGATGGGGAGCAATCAGCCCCAGCATTTT.

This chain links TRBV9 with TRBJ2-3; D uncertain. V gave up 3 bases and J gave up 8 bases, with 13 bases separating them. This CDR3 is 13 amino acids long. Germline lookup yields CDR1 SGDLS and CDR2 YYNGEE. CDR3 protein: CASSEVPETTQYF. CDR3 DNA: TGTGCCAGCAGCGAGGTTCCGGAGACTACGCAGTATTTT.

V and J are TRBV9 and TRBJ1-2; D uncertain. Germline CDR1 SGDLS, CDR2 YYNGEE. V lost 0 bases to trimming and J lost 5 bases, with 5 bases between them. CDR3 length: 12 amino acids. The CDR3 region is CASSVAGYGYTF. The CDR3 bases are TGTGCCAGCAGCGTAGCCGGGTATGGCTACACCTTC. The whole variable domain, filled in from reference TRBV9 and TRBJ1-2, reads DSGVTQTPKHLITATGQRVTLRCSPRSGDLSVYWYQQSLDQGLQFLIQYYNGEERAKGNILERFSAQQFPDLHSELNLSSLELGDSALYFCASSVAGYGYTFGSGTRLTVV.

V usage is TRBV7-2 and J usage is TRBJ2-3; weak D call: TRBD2 (5 bases). Per the germline V gene, CDR1 is SGHTA and CDR2 is FQGNSA. Deletions cut 0 bases from V and 4 bases from J, with 11 bases between. The CDR3 is 15 amino acids. The CDR3: CASSLALAGADTQYF. CDR3 nucleotide sequence: TGTGCCAGCAGCTTAGCGCTTGCGGGCGCAGATACGCAGTATTTT.

This chain joins TRBV6-1 and TRBJ2-3; 10 nucleotides match TRBD2. Germline V gene sequence: CDR1 MNHNS, CDR2 SASEGT. The CDR3 contains 17 residues. Germline trimming cut 4 bases from V and 0 bases from J; bases unmatched to any gene: 7. Here the CDR3 DNA reads TGTGCCAGCAGTGCTCCGGGACTAGCGATCAGCACAGATACGCAGTATTTT. This encodes CASSAPGLAISTDTQYF.

This chain connects TRBV29-1 to TRBJ2-7; D unclear. CDR3 size: 13 residues. Trimming pared 3 bases from V and 5 bases from J, leaving 14 bases between. Germline values: CDR1 SQVTM, CDR2 ANQGSEA. CDR3 residues: CSVERLAPNEQYF. CDR3 nucleotide sequence: TGCAGCGTTGAGCGGCTTGCTCCTAACGAGCAGTACTTC.

The V and J genes are TRBV6-6 and TRBJ1-4, with D perhaps matching TRBD1 (5 bases). The germline gives CDR1 MNHNY, CDR2 SVGAGI (reference sequence). Trimming took off 5 bases at V and 7 bases at J, with 14 bases between the two ends. The CDR3 spans 14 residues. CDR3 sequence: CASSIRGGGEKLFF. The CDR3 DNA follows: TGTGCCAGCAGTATCCGCGGGGGAGGTGAAAAACTGTTTTTT.

The J gene is TRBJ2-5, the V gene TRBV5-8; 7 bases are a match to TRBD1. This CDR3 region has 16 residues. The V segment lost 3 bases and the J segment 5 bases; nucleotides outside the gene matches: 13. Germline V gene lookup returns CDR1 SGHTS and CDR2 YDEGEE. The CDR3 loop is CASSSGRGQSVETQYF. CDR3 DNA sequence: TGTGCCAGCAGCTCTGGCCGGGGACAGTCAGTCGAGACCCAGTACTTC.

This rearrangement joins TRBV11-2 to TRBJ2-3; 11 bases line up with TRBD2. CDR1 and CDR2 (germline): SGHAT, FQNNGV. The CDR3 has 15 amino acids. J lost 6 bases, V lost 5 bases, and 7 bases had no gene match. CDR3 sequence reads: CASSGSGGARDTQYF. The CDR3 DNA sequence: TGTGCCAGCAGCGGTAGCGGGGGGGCTAGGGATACGCAGTATTTT.

V and J are TRBV3-1 (or the pseudogene TRBV3-2) and TRBJ2-7; 7 bases are a match to TRBD1. Germline values: CDR1 LGHDT, CDR2 YNNKEL (reference sequence). The CDR3 has 17 amino acids. Germline trimming cut 3 bases from V and 3 bases from J; bases unmatched to any gene: 14. The CDR3 sequence is CASSQAKDRVLNYEQYV. As DNA, the CDR3 is TGTGCCAGCAGCCAGGCCAAAGACAGGGTACTAAACTACGAGCAGTACGTC.

The chain has TRBV7-9 and TRBJ1-1; D might be TRBD1 (6 bases). The V gene lost 4 bases and the J gene lost 4 bases, with 10 bases spanning the gap. This CDR3 spans 13 amino acids. Germline V gene lookup returns CDR1 SEHNR and CDR2 FQNEAQ (reference sequence). The CDR3 nucleotides read TGTGCCAGCAGCTCAAGACAGGCCACTGAAGCTTTCTTT. Translating it yields CASSSRQATEAFF. Looking up the rest from reference TRBV7-9 and TRBJ1-1 gives the full variable domain: DTGVSQNPRHKITKRGQNVTFRCDPISEHNRLYWYRQTLGQGPEFLTYFQNEAQLEKSRLLSDRFSAERPKGSFSTLEIQRTEQGDSAMYLCASSSRQATEAFFGQGTRLTVV.

The V gene is TRBV6-2 or TRBV6-3, the J gene TRBJ2-3; no definite D call. The CDR3 is 14 residues long. Between the trimmed V and J ends, which lost 4 bases and 2 bases, there was a span of 10 bases. Germline CDR1 reads MNHEY; CDR2 reads SVGEGT. CDR3 in amino acids: CASSSTVDTDTQYF. The CDR3 coding sequence is TGTGCCAGCAGTTCAACAGTCGACACAGATACGCAGTATTTT.

The chain combines TRBV30 with TRBJ2-7, with D perhaps matching TRBD1 (6 bases). Between the trimmed V and J ends, which lost 2 bases and 3 bases, there was a span of 11 bases. This CDR3 has 13 amino acids. Germline V gene lookup returns CDR1 GTSNPN and CDR2 SVGIG (reference sequence). CDR3 sequence reads: CAWSSRGSYEQYF. The DNA for the CDR3 is TGTGCCTGGAGTTCCAGGGGAAGCTACGAGCAGTACTTC.

This chain joins TRBV11-2 and TRBJ2-3; maybe TRBD2 (7 bases). This CDR3 has 14 amino acids. The V gene lost 5 bases and the J gene lost 4 bases, with 13 bases spanning the gap. Germline CDR1 and CDR2: SGHAT and FQNNGV. Here the CDR3 reads CASSPGGSADTQYF. The CDR3 DNA is TGTGCCAGCAGCCCGGGGGGCAGTGCAGATACGCAGTATTTT.

The V and J genes are TRBV2 and TRBJ2-1; 10 nucleotides match TRBD1. The CDR3 totals 15 residues. The ends lost 5 bases at V and 9 bases at J; junction bases unmatched: 10. The germline gives CDR1 SNHLY, CDR2 FYNNEI. The CDR3: CASSLRTGGWGEQFF. The CDR3 region has the DNA TGTGCCAGCAGTCTCCGGACAGGGGGTTGGGGTGAGCAGTTCTTC.

The chain has TRBV19 and TRBJ2-1, with 13 bases aligning to TRBD2. The germline V gene has CDR1 LNHDA and CDR2 SQIVND (reference sequence). The J segment lost 2 bases and the V segment lost 1 base, leaving 8 bases of the junction unmatched. The CDR3 is 19 residues long. CDR3 in amino acids: CASSIGTSGRGGTYNEQFF. CDR3 bases: TGTGCCAGTAGTATAGGAACTAGCGGGAGGGGGGGGACCTACAATGAGCAGTTCTTC.

The V call is TRBV7-9, the J call TRBJ1-1, with 7 bases fitting TRBD1. CDR1 is SEHNR and CDR2 is FQNEAQ in the germline V gene (reference sequence). The trim removed 9 bases at V and 4 bases at J, leaving 17 bases unmatched. The CDR3 has 16 residues. The chain's CDR3 is CASSRQGRGVGTEAFF. CDR3 nucleotide sequence: TGTGCCAGTAGCAGACAGGGAAGGGGTGTGGGCACTGAAGCTTTCTTT.

The chain uses TRBV7-9 and TRBJ2-1, with D possibly TRBD2 on 5 matching bases. Germline values: CDR1 SEHNR, CDR2 FQNEAQ (reference sequence). This CDR3 comprises 13 residues. The V and J ends lost 0 bases and 12 bases respectively, with 12 bases between them. CDR3 in DNA: TGTGCCAGCAGCTTAGCTCCGGGAAGGGTGCAGTTCTTC. It specifies CASSLAPGRVQFF.

The chain joins TRBV30 to TRBJ2-2; a weak D match, TRBD2 (6 bases). V was cut by 1 base and J by 10 bases, with 22 bases left in between. CDR3 size: 16 residues. CDR1 is GTSNPN and CDR2 is SVGIG in the germline V gene (reference sequence). This CDR3 is CAWSALPLGLQAELFF. The CDR3 bases are TGTGCCTGGAGTGCCTTACCCTTGGGACTTCAAGCGGAGCTGTTTTTT.

The chain joins TRBV29-1 to TRBJ1-1, with 12 bases matching TRBD1. In germline, CDR1 is SQVTM, CDR2 ANQGSEA. V lost 7 bases to trimming and J lost 0 bases; unmatched junction nucleotides: 3. The CDR3 runs to 14 residues. The CDR3 DNA sequence: TGCAGCGGGGGACAGGGGGCTCTGAACACTGAAGCTTTCTTT. This encodes CSGGQGALNTEAFF. The whole variable domain, filled in from reference TRBV29-1 and TRBJ1-1, reads SAVISQKPSRDICQRGTSLTIQCQVDSQVTMMFWYRQQPGQSLTLIATANQGSEATYESGFVIDKFPISRPNLTFSTLTVSNMSPEDSSIYLCSGGQGALNTEAFFGQGTRLTVV.

The V gene is TRBV7-8, the J gene TRBJ2-2; 9 bases line up with TRBD1. Germline V CDR1 and CDR2: SGHVS, FQNEAQ. The CDR3 totals 17 residues. V shed 1 base and J 1 base; nucleotides not matched to a gene: 4. CDR3 residues: CASSLGWGQGNTGELFF. CDR3 DNA: TGTGCCAGCAGCTTAGGATGGGGACAGGGGAACACCGGGGAGCTGTTTTTT.

Only a few counts were recorded for this clone. V usage is TRBV11-3 and J usage is TRBJ2-1; TRBD1 is a possible D gene (6 bases). Trimming left V 0 bases short and J 6 bases short, with 9 bases between. Germline CDR1 is SGHNT and CDR2 is YENEEA. This CDR3 has 14 amino acids. CDR3 bases: TGTGCCAGCAGCTTAGATGGGGGCGCCAATGAGCAGTTCTTC. Protein sequence: CASSLDGGANEQFF.